This T cell receptor beta chain comes out of a study of cytomegalovirus exposure and HLA in healthy donors. For the study at large: A data release that came early held about 89 million unique TCRs from HLA-typed donors. Whole-study results and caveats: In a later analysis, specific HLA alleles were associated with around 17,000 TCR beta sequences at a 0.05 false discovery rate. A missense variant in DCLRE1C was later tied to TCR beta V- and J-gene trimming. Later on, an analysis showed TCR association rates differing by HLA locus, with DRB1 the most and HLA-C the fewest.

V was shortened by 8 bases and J by 4 bases, with 19 bases between the two germline ends. Looked up from germline, CDR1 is MNHEY and CDR2 is SVGAGI. This CDR3 region has 15 residues. Turning to this clone: No antigen is known for it. Other DNA sequences in the sample encode the same CDR3.

Both 60 Vbeta primers and 13 Jbeta primers went into the PCR. Assay: immunoSEQ multiplex PCR; the TCRdb copy retains only in-frame clones and omits some. The listing contains roughly 53,000 clones. Sequencing used PBMCs. V gene TRBV6-5 combines with J gene TRBJ2-3; no definite D call. This TCR came from a female donor in good health and CMV-seronegative. CDR3 coding DNA: TGTGCCAGCCGTCCACAGCTTGCTTTCCCAGATACGCAGTATTTT. Its translation: CASRPQLAFPDTQYF.